The 20 T cell receptor beta chains reported below all come from one sample, sequenced in a study of blood T cell repertoires in COVID-19. Libraries were prepared by immunoSEQ multiplex PCR; TCRdb keeps only in-frame clonotypes and omits some of them. The data show 250,000 to 300,000 clones, with about four fifths seen just once and approximately 5% held by the top ten. The source material was PBMCs or T cells enriched from blood (not recorded which). The receptor set was obtained from a man in his forties who had been exposed to COVID-19.

This chain uses TRBV16 with TRBJ1-5; 12 positions agree with TRBD1. Germline CDR1 reads KGHSY; CDR2 reads FQNENV. V lost 4 bases, J lost 7 bases, and 2 bases stayed unmatched. The CDR3 runs 14 residues. DNA of the CDR3: TGTGCCAGCAGCCCTGGGACAGGGGGCCAGCCCCAGCATTTT. This codes for CASSPGTGGQPQHF.

The chain carries TRBV14 and TRBJ1-1; D is possibly TRBD1 (5 bases). The CDR3 sequence is 18 residues long. Germline V gene lookup returns CDR1 SGHDN and CDR2 FVKESK. Trimming took 1 base from V and 6 from J, leaving 24 bases between them. The CDR3 DNA reads as TGTGCCAGCAGCCAAGTTTTTCACAGGCGTGTAGACGACGCTGAAGCTTTCTTT. Its protein product is CASSQVFHRRVDDAEAFF.

The chain combines TRBV27 with TRBJ1-1, with 9 bases fitting TRBD1. With 5 bases clipped from V and 1 base from J, the junction kept 2 bases outside the gene matches. Germline V gene data show CDR1 as MNHEY and CDR2 as SMNVEV (reference sequence). The CDR3 has 14 residues. CDR3 nucleotides: TGTGCCAGCAGTCAGGGACAGGGGAACACTGAAGCTTTCTTT. This encodes CASSQGQGNTEAFF.

CDR3 nucleotides: TGTGCCAGCTCGGCGACTAGCGGGAGCAACAATGAGCAGTTCTTC. Translated: CASSATSGSNNEQFF. V usage is TRBV18 and J usage is TRBJ2-1; 12 positions agree with TRBD2. The germline gives CDR1 KGHSH, CDR2 LQKENI. The CDR3 loop spans 15 amino acids. Trimming at V came to 6 bases and at J to 5 bases, leaving 5 bases not matched to a gene. The full variable domain, rest sourced from reference TRBV18 and TRBJ2-1, is NAGVMQNPRHLVRRRGQEARLRCSPMKGHSHVYWYRQLPEEGLKFMVYLQKENIIDESGMPKERFSAEFPKEGPSILRIQQVVRGDSAAYFCASSATSGSNNEQFFGPGTRLTVL.

This clone was counted once. The CDR3 DNA is TGTGCCACAGTCGGGGGCACTGAAGCTTTCTTT. This translates into CATVGGTEAFF. The chain employs TRBV27 and TRBJ1-1; TRBD1 might be the D (5 bases). Trimming removed 10 bases at V and 4 bases at J, with 10 bases between. CDR1 is MNHEY, CDR2 SMNVEV, per germline (reference sequence). The CDR3 runs to 11 residues.

Only one count was recorded for this clone. CDR3 loop: CASRALHEQYF. CDR3 sequence (DNA): TGTGCCAGCAGAGCGCTGCACGAGCAGTACTTC. This rearrangement joins TRBV28 to TRBJ2-7; D is uncertain. Looked up from germline, CDR1 is MDHEN and CDR2 is SYDVKM. The CDR3 runs to 11 residues. V lost 6 bases, J lost 5 bases, and 8 bases lay in between.

The chain carries TRBV5-5 and TRBJ1-1; maybe TRBD1 (6 bases). V was pared by 4 bases and J by 3 bases, with 16 bases between. Germline CDR1 SGHKS, CDR2 YYEKEE (reference sequence). This CDR3 has 15 residues. CDR3 region: CASSLLTGTYTEAFF. The CDR3 coding sequence is TGTGCCAGCAGCCTACTTACAGGGACGTACACTGAAGCTTTCTTT.

The chain uses TRBV29-1 and TRBJ2-7; 13 bases agree with TRBD2. Per germline, CDR1 SQVTM and CDR2 ANQGSEA. The J segment lost 6 bases and the V segment lost 5 bases, leaving 7 bases of the junction unmatched. The CDR3 runs to 14 residues. Written as DNA, the CDR3 is TGCAGCGTTATAGGACTAGCGGGAGTTCGCGAGCAGTACTTC. It specifies CSVIGLAGVREQYF.

This sequence joins TRBV29-1 and TRBJ1-1; possibly TRBD1 for D (6 bases). Looked up from germline, CDR1 is SQVTM and CDR2 is ANQGSEA. V lost 6 bases and J 8 bases, leaving 10 bases between the germline ends. This CDR3 contains 10 residues. CDR3 sequence reads: CSVTTGEAFF. CDR3 nucleotides: TGCAGCGTGACCACAGGGGAAGCTTTCTTT.

The CDR3 reads CASSQDHAGGIYEQYF. The CDR3 DNA reads as TGTGCCAGCAGCCAAGATCACGCGGGAGGAATCTACGAGCAGTACTTC. The genes are TRBV4-2 and TRBJ2-7; 8 bases match TRBD2. Per germline, CDR1 LGHNA and CDR2 YNFKEQ. This CDR3 has 16 amino acids. V trimming: 0 bases; J trimming: 3 bases; junction bases outside the gene matches: 7.

The chain has TRBV6-5 and TRBJ2-7; unclear D gene. Germline loops: CDR1 MNHEY, CDR2 SVGAGI. Trimming removed 7 bases at V and 3 bases at J, with 7 bases between. The CDR3 is made up of 11 amino acids. Written as DNA, the CDR3 is TGTGCCAGCATTTCCAGCTACGAGCAGTACTTC. Its protein product is CASISSYEQYF.

This chain links TRBV3-1 (or the pseudogene TRBV3-2) with TRBJ1-1, with TRBD1 identical over 7 bases. Germline trimming cut 6 bases from V and 1 base from J; bases unmatched to any gene: 5. Per germline, CDR1 LGHDT and CDR2 YNNKEL (reference sequence). The CDR3 totals 14 residues. CDR3 sequence: CASRNRGGNTEAFF. In DNA, the CDR3 is TGTGCCAGCAGGAACAGGGGTGGGAACACTGAAGCTTTCTTT.

V is TRBV19 and J is TRBJ1-2; D remains ambiguous. Trimming pared 3 bases from V and 2 bases from J, leaving 7 bases between. The CDR3 spans 13 residues. Germline CDR1 LNHDA, CDR2 SQIVND (reference sequence). The CDR3 reads CASSIQQNYGYTF. In DNA form, the CDR3 reads TGTGCCAGTAGTATCCAACAGAACTATGGCTACACCTTC.

The chain has TRBV19 and TRBJ2-3, with D possibly being TRBD1 (5 bases). The CDR3 runs 12 residues. Per germline, CDR1 LNHDA and CDR2 SQIVND (reference sequence). V was pared by 6 bases and J by 5 bases, with 9 bases between. The CDR3 loop is CASSQGQDTQYF. CDR3 sequence (DNA): TGTGCCAGTAGCCAGGGCCAAGATACGCAGTATTTT.

The CDR3 nucleotides are TGTGCCTGGGACAGAGACTCTGGAAACACCATATATTTT. Its translation is CAWDRDSGNTIYF. The chain recombines TRBV30 with TRBJ1-3; D is possibly TRBD1 (5 bases). Deletions cut 5 bases from V and 0 bases from J, with 8 bases between. The germline gives CDR1 GTSNPN, CDR2 SVGIG (reference sequence). The CDR3 consists of 13 residues.

The V gene is TRBV19, the J gene TRBJ1-3; a possible D gene is TRBD1 (5 bases). V lost 6 bases and J 0 bases, leaving 15 bases between the germline ends. CDR3 length: 16 amino acids. Per germline, CDR1 LNHDA and CDR2 SQIVND (reference sequence). CDR3 sequence reads: CASSDEYRGSGNTIYF. CDR3 nucleotide sequence: TGTGCCAGTAGCGACGAGTATAGGGGCTCTGGAAACACCATATATTTT. The whole variable domain, remainder taken from reference TRBV19 and TRBJ1-3, is DGGITQSPKYLFRKEGQNVTLSCEQNLNHDAMYWYRQDPGQGLRLIYYSQIVNDFQKGDIAEGYSVSREKKESFPLTVTSAQKNPTAFYLCASSDEYRGSGNTIYFGEGSWLTVV.

The chain couples TRBV10-3 to TRBJ1-2, with D perhaps matching TRBD1 (6 bases). V shed 3 bases and J shed 5 bases, with 13 bases lying between them. CDR3 size: 14 residues. CDR1 ENHRY and CDR2 SYGVKD come from the germline V gene. The CDR3 DNA follows: TGTGCCATCAGTGAAGGGGGAGGGAGTTATGGCTACACCTTC. Translation: CAISEGGGSYGYTF.

The J gene is TRBJ1-5, the V gene TRBV30; TRBD1 might be the D (5 bases). Germline CDR1 and CDR2: GTSNPN and SVGIG (reference sequence). The CDR3 runs to 13 residues. V lost 0 bases, J lost 7 bases, and 10 bases lay in between. CDR3 sequence: CAWSVREQQPQHF. CDR3 nucleotide sequence: TGTGCCTGGAGTGTCAGGGAACAACAGCCCCAGCATTTT.

V usage is TRBV7-3 and J usage is TRBJ2-1, with D maybe TRBD1 (6 bases). Germline lookup yields CDR1 SGHTA and CDR2 FQGTGA. This CDR3 is 13 amino acids long. V was cut by 6 bases and J by 7 bases, with 13 bases left in between. The CDR3 spells CASSPQTGNEQFF. The CDR3 DNA reads TGTGCCAGCAGTCCACAAACAGGGAATGAGCAGTTCTTC. The complete variable domain, with remaining parts taken from reference TRBV7-3 and TRBJ2-1, reads GAGVSQTPSNKVTEKGKYVELRCDPISGHTALYWYRQSLGQGPEFLIYFQGTGAADDSGLPNDRFFAVRPEGSVSTLKIQRTERGDSAVYLCASSPQTGNEQFFGPGTRLTVL.

The chain links TRBV27 to TRBJ1-5; no firm D call. Germline V gives CDR1 MNHEY, CDR2 SMNVEV (reference sequence). Trimming left V 11 bases short and J 6 bases short, with 23 bases between. The CDR3 sequence is 15 residues long. The CDR3 DNA reads as TGTGCCGGAACCCGGGAGAGTAACGGGGTTCAGCCCCAGCATTTT. Amino acids: CAGTRESNGVQPQHF.